The 14 T cell receptor beta chains below all came from one sample that was sequenced in a study of blood T cell repertoires in COVID-19. Clones were sequenced by immunoSEQ multiplex PCR, and TCRdb holds only the in-frame ones, with some missing. In the table there are over 200,000 clones, approximately 80% of which are singletons. The sequenced material came from PBMCs or T cells enriched from blood (not recorded which). These receptors were obtained from a man aged 40-49 years who had recovered from COVID-19.

The table lists this clone with a count of one. This chain's CDR3 is CASSLRTGGRRTEAFF. The CDR3 DNA reads TGTGCCAGCAGCTTGCGGACAGGGGGCAGGAGGACTGAAGCTTTCTTT. The chain uses TRBV5-6 and TRBJ1-1, with TRBD1 matching 11 bases. Per germline, CDR1 SGHDT and CDR2 YYEEEE. After removal of 1 base from V and 5 bases from J, the junction contained 7 bases not matched to a gene. The CDR3 sequence is 16 residues long.

The chain has TRBV6-5 and TRBJ1-5, with D unresolved. Germline CDR1 reads MNHEY; CDR2 reads SVGAGI. V was cut by 10 bases and J by 7 bases, with 17 bases left in between. CDR3 length: 13 amino acids. DNA of the CDR3: TGTGCCATCGCAACCGGACTTGAGCAGCCCCAGCATTTT. This encodes CAIATGLEQPQHF.

The chain recombines TRBV19 with TRBJ1-2; D remains unclear. The germline V gene encodes CDR1 LNHDA and CDR2 SQIVND (reference sequence). The germline V and J ends were trimmed by 4 bases and 13 bases, with 13 bases remaining between them. The CDR3 covers 11 residues. DNA for the CDR3: TGTGCCAGTAGTACGGTCGGAGAACCCACCTTC. Its protein product is CASSTVGEPTF.

CDR3 coding DNA: TGTGCCAGCAGCCAAGACAGGGGTGCTGAAGCTTTCTTT. Protein: CASSQDRGAEAFF. The chain links TRBV4-2 to TRBJ1-1, with a possible D match to TRBD1 (6 bases). V was clipped by 0 bases and J by 6 bases, with 8 bases between them. The CDR3 sequence is 13 residues long. CDR1 and CDR2 (germline): LGHNA, YNFKEQ.

This clone was seen once. V is TRBV5-1 and J is TRBJ2-7, with 7 bases matching TRBD1. V was pared by 2 bases and J by 5 bases, with 10 bases of the junction left unmatched. CDR1 and CDR2 from the germline V gene are SGHRS and YFSETQ. This CDR3 comprises 15 residues. Here the CDR3 reads CASSLGAGGRNEQYF. The CDR3 DNA is TGCGCCAGCAGCTTAGGGGCAGGGGGTAGGAACGAGCAGTACTTC. The full variable domain, its missing parts supplied by reference TRBV5-1 and TRBJ2-7, is KAGVTQTPRYLIKTRGQQVTLSCSPISGHRSVSWYQQTPGQGLQFLFEYFSETQRNKGNFPGRFSGRQFSNSRSEMNVSTLELGDSALYLCASSLGAGGRNEQYFGPGTRLTVT.

V and J are TRBV7-3 and TRBJ2-4, with 9 bases that match TRBD1. This CDR3 spans 14 amino acids. CDR1 and CDR2 from the germline V gene are SGHTA and FQGTGA. V trimming: 5 bases; J trimming: 4 bases; junction bases outside the gene matches: 3. This CDR3 reads CASSHGTGKNIQYF. The CDR3 DNA sequence: TGTGCCAGCAGCCATGGGACAGGGAAAAACATTCAGTACTTC.

The chain combines TRBV28 with TRBJ1-5; possibly TRBD1 for D (5 bases). Germline lookup yields CDR1 MDHEN and CDR2 SYDVKM. The CDR3 consists of 15 residues. V lost 1 base and J 12 bases, leaving 19 bases between the germline ends. The CDR3, as DNA: TGTGCCAGCAGTTTATACGGTTCAGGGAACCTAAACCAGCATTTT. Its translation: CASSLYGSGNLNQHF.

Concerning this clone itself: Additional DNA sequences in this sample encode the identical CDR3. V and J are TRBV13 and TRBJ1-1, with D possibly being TRBD1 (6 bases). V lost 0 bases and J lost 1, with 6 bases in between. CDR3 length equals 14 residues. Germline V gene lookup returns CDR1 PRHDT and CDR2 FYEKMQ (reference sequence). The chain's CDR3 is CASSLGQGNTEAFF. DNA for the CDR3: TGTGCCAGCAGCTTAGGACAGGGGAACACTGAAGCTTTCTTT.

This chain links TRBV29-1 with TRBJ1-2; TRBD1 agrees at 9 bases. Trimming removed 6 bases from V and 7 bases from J; junction bases left unmatched: 6. This CDR3 has 12 residues. Germline V gene lookup returns CDR1 SQVTM and CDR2 ANQGSEA. CDR3 region: CSVLGQGAGYTF. CDR3 sequence (DNA): TGCAGCGTCCTGGGACAGGGCGCTGGCTACACCTTC.

The chain uses TRBV2 and TRBJ1-3; D is perhaps TRBD1 (6 bases). CDR3 length: 13 amino acids. Germline V lookup: CDR1 SNHLY, CDR2 FYNNEI. Between the trimmed V and J ends, which lost 7 bases and 4 bases, there was a span of 11 bases. The DNA of the CDR3 is TGTGCCAGCACCCCCCAGGGGGGAAACACCATATATTTT. This sequence encodes CASTPQGGNTIYF.

The chain employs TRBV7-2 and TRBJ2-5; tentative D call: TRBD1 (5 bases). V was shortened by 2 bases and J by 3 bases, with 10 bases between the two germline ends. The CDR3 has 14 amino acids. Germline V gene data show CDR1 as SGHTA and CDR2 as FQGNSA. CDR3 amino acids: CASSLSAQEETQYF. The CDR3 region has the DNA TGTGCCAGCAGCTTATCCGCACAGGAAGAGACCCAGTACTTC. Supplemented by reference TRBV7-2 and TRBJ2-5, the full variable domain reads GAGVSQSPSNKVTEKGKDVELRCDPISGHTALYWYRQSLGQGLEFLIYFQGNSAPDKSGLPSDRFSAERTGGSVSTLTIQRTQQEDSAVYLCASSLSAQEETQYFGPGTRLLVL.

As for this clone: At one end the junction does not follow the germline gene, possibly because of a read error. The genes are TRBV27 and TRBJ1-2, with a weak D call TRBD1 (5 bases). The germline gives CDR1 MNHEY, CDR2 SMNVEV (reference sequence). CDR3 length: 12 amino acids. The CDR3 here is CASSLQGTAPLF. Here the CDR3 DNA reads TGTGCCAGCAGCCTACAAGGGACTGCCCCTCTCTTC.

This chain links TRBV10-3 with TRBJ2-2; 8 bases map to TRBD1. From germline, CDR1 is ENHRY and CDR2 SYGVKD. Trimming cost V 3 bases and J 4 bases; bases outside gene matches: 1. This CDR3 is built from 14 residues. The CDR3 DNA reads as TGTGCCATCAGTGATGACAGGGGCACCGGGGAGCTGTTTTTT. Encoded protein: CAISDDRGTGELFF.

The chain couples TRBV28 to TRBJ2-3; D is possibly TRBD2 (5 bases). V was clipped by 6 bases and J by 0 bases, with 13 bases between them. Germline V gene data show CDR1 as MDHEN and CDR2 as SYDVKM. The CDR3 is made up of 15 amino acids. In nucleotides, the CDR3 is TGTGCCAGCAGCAAAGCGGACGCGAGCACAGATACGCAGTATTTT. It is translated as CASSKADASTDTQYF.